Given below is one T cell receptor beta chain in context. Its antigen is unidentified. This CDR3 is 14 amino acids long. This record belongs to a study of T cells expressing NK-cell markers. Background on the study: In the group of eight sequenced donors, seven were HCMV-seropositive and one was seronegative.

5'RACE template switching built TCR beta cDNA with unique molecular identifiers. Following a re-call of the 5' RACE reads, TCRdb has one entry per CDR3 protein and lacks DNA. The repertoire table contains about 390,000 distinct CDR3 sequences. Study-wide results and caveats: Whether expanded NKG2C+ T cell clones recognized HCMV stayed uncertain. A range of about 1.0-8% of CD8+ T cells consisted of dominant NKG2C+ clonotypes in 5 or 6 donors.

This chain links TRBV12-3 or TRBV12-4 with TRBJ1-3. The receptor comes from a woman aged 45 to 65 in good health. Sequences were obtained from blood T cells: a sorted CD56 or NKG2C T cell subset, CD4+ or CD8+ T cells, or bulk PBMC T cells (not recorded which). This CDR3 is CASSLKGSGNTIYF.